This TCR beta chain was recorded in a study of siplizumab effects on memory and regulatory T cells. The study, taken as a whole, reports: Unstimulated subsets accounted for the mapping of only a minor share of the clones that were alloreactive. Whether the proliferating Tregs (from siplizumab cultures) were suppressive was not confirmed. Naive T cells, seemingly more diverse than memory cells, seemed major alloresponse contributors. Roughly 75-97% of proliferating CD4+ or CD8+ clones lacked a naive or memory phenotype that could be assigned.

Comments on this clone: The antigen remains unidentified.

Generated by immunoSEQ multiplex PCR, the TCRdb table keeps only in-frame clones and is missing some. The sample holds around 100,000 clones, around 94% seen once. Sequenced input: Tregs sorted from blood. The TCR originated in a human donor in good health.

CDR3 protein: CASIKGQGWGGSTEAFF. CDR3 sequence (DNA): TGTGCCAGCATCAAAGGACAGGGATGGGGGGGGTCCACTGAAGCTTTCTTT. The rearrangement uses TRBV28 and TRBJ1-1; TRBD1 matches 8 bases. V shed 7 bases and J 4 bases; nucleotides not matched to a gene: 17. There are 17 residues in the CDR3. Per the germline V gene, CDR1 is MDHEN and CDR2 is SYDVKM. The full variable domain, completed using reference TRBV28 and TRBJ1-1, is DVKVTQSSRYLVKRTGEKVFLECVQDMDHENMFWYRQDPGLGLRLIYFSYDVKMKEKGDIPEGYSVSREKKERFSLILESASTNQTSMYLCASIKGQGWGGSTEAFFGQGTRLTVV.